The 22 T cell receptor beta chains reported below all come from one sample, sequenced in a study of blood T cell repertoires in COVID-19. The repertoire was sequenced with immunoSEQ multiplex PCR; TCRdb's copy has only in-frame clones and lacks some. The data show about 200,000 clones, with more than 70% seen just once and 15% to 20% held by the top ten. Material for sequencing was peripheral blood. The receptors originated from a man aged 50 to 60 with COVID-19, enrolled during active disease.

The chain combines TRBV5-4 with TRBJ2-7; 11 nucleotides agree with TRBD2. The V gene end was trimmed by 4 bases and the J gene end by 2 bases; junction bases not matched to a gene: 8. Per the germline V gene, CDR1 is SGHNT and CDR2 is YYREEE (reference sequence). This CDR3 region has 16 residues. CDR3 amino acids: CASSPPGTSGTYEQYF. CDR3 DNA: TGTGCCAGCAGCCCCCCGGGGACTAGCGGTACCTACGAGCAGTACTTC.

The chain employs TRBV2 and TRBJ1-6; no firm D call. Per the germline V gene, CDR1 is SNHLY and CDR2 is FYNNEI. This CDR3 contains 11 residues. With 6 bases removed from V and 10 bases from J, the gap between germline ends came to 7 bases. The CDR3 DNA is TGTGCCAGCAGCCAGGTCTCACCCCTCCACTTT. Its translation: CASSQVSPLHF.

The DNA of the CDR3 is TGTGCCTGGAGTGTAGGTTTTCAGGGAAACTATAATTCACCCCTCCACTTT. This codes for CAWSVGFQGNYNSPLHF. V usage is TRBV30 and J usage is TRBJ1-6; tentatively, D is TRBD1 (5 bases). The length of the CDR3 is 17 residues. Germline lookup yields CDR1 GTSNPN and CDR2 SVGIG (reference sequence). The ends were cut back, 0 bases at V and 3 bases at J, with 15 bases in the middle.

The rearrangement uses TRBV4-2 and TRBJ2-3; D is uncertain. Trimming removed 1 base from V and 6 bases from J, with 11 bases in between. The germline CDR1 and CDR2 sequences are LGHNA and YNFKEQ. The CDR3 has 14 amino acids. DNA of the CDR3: TGTGCCAGCAGCCAAGTCCCAGAAACCGATACGCAGTATTTT. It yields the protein CASSQVPETDTQYF.

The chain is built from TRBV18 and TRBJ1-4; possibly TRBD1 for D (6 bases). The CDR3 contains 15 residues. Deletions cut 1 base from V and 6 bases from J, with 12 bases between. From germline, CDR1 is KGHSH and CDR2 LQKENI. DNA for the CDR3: TGTGCCAGCTCACCACAGGGCGGGGGCGATGAAAAACTGTTTTTT. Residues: CASSPQGGGDEKLFF.

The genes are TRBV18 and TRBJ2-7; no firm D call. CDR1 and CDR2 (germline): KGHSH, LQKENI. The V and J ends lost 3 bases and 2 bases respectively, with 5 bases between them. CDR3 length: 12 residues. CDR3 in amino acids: CASSPNTYEQYF. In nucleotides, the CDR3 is TGTGCCAGCTCACCCAACACCTACGAGCAGTACTTC.

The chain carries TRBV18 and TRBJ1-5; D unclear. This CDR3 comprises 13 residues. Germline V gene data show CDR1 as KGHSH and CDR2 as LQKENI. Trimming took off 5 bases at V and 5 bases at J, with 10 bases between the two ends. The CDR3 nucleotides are TGTGCCAGCTCAAATAGTGAAGATCAGCCCCAGCATTTT. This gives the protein CASSNSEDQPQHF.

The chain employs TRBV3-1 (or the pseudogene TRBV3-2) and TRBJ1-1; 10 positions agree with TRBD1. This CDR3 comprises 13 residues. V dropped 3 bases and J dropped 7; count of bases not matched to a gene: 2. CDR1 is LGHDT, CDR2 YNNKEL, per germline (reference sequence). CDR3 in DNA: TGTGCCAGCAGCCAGGGGACAGGGGTTGAAGCTTTCTTT. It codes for CASSQGTGVEAFF.

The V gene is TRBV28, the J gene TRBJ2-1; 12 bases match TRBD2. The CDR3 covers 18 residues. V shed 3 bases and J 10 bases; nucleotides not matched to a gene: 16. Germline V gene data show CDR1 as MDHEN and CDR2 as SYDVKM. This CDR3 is CASSFSTSGGYNEEEQFF. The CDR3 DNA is TGTGCCAGCAGTTTTTCGACTAGCGGGGGATACAATGAAGAGGAGCAGTTCTTC.

The CDR3 nucleotides read TGTGCCACCAGTGACGGGGTGTCTGAGACCCAGTACTTC. Protein: CATSDGVSETQYF. J is TRBJ2-5 and V is TRBV24-1, with D possibly matching TRBD2 (5 bases). CDR3 length: 13 residues. With 4 bases removed from V and 5 bases from J, the gap between germline ends came to 10 bases. From germline, CDR1 is KGHDR and CDR2 SFDVKD.

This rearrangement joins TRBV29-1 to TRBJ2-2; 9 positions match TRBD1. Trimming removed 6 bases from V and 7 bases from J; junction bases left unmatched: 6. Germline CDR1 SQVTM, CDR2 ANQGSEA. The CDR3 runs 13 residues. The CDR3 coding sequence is TGCAGCGTCGCGGGACAGGGCCACGGGGAGCTGTTTTTT. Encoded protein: CSVAGQGHGELFF.

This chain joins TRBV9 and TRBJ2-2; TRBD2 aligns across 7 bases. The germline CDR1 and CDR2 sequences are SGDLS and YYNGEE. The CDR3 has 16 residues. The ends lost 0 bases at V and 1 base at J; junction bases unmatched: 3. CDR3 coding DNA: TGTGCCAGCAGCGTAGCTGTAGCGGGGAACACCGGGGAGCTGTTTTTT. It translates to CASSVAVAGNTGELFF.

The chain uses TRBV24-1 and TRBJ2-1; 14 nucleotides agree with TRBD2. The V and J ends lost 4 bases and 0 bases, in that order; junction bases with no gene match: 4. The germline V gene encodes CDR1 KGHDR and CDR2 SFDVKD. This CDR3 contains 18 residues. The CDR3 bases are TGTGCCACCAGTGACGGACTAGCGGGAGGCCGCTCCTACAATGAGCAGTTCTTC. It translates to CATSDGLAGGRSYNEQFF.

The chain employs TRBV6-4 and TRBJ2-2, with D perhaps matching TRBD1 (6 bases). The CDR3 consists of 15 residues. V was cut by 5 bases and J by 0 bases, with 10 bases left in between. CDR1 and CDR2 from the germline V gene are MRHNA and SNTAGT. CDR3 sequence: CASSPGASNTGELFF. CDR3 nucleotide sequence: TGTGCCAGCAGTCCAGGGGCCTCGAACACCGGGGAGCTGTTTTTT.

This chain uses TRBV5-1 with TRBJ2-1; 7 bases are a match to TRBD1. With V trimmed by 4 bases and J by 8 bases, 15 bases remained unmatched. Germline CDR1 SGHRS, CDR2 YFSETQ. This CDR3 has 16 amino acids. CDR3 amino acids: CASSLTGTVNGHEQFF. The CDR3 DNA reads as TGCGCCAGCAGCCTTACCGGGACAGTAAATGGTCATGAGCAGTTCTTC. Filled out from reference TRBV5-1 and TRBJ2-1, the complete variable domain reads KAGVTQTPRYLIKTRGQQVTLSCSPISGHRSVSWYQQTPGQGLQFLFEYFSETQRNKGNFPGRFSGRQFSNSRSEMNVSTLELGDSALYLCASSLTGTVNGHEQFFGPGTRLTVL.

For the CDR3, the DNA is TGTGCCAGCAGCCGTAGCGGGAGCGTTAGCTCCTACGAGCAGTACTTC. Protein sequence: CASSRSGSVSSYEQYF. The chain joins TRBV7-9 to TRBJ2-7, with TRBD2 matching over 9 bases. V shed 5 bases, J shed 0 bases, and the junction held 8 bases outside the gene matches. The CDR3 totals 16 residues. The germline V gene encodes CDR1 SEHNR and CDR2 FQNEAQ (reference sequence).

CDR3 sequence (DNA): TGTGCCAGCAGCCAAGAACGGGATCCCCTCTCCTCGATGAACACTGAAGCTTTCTTT. Translating it yields CASSQERDPLSSMNTEAFF. The chain links TRBV3-1 (or the pseudogene TRBV3-2) to TRBJ1-1; D remains ambiguous. Germline assignment: CDR1 LGHDT and CDR2 YNNKEL (reference sequence). The CDR3 sequence is 19 residues long. Trimming took 0 bases from V and 0 from J, leaving 20 bases between them.

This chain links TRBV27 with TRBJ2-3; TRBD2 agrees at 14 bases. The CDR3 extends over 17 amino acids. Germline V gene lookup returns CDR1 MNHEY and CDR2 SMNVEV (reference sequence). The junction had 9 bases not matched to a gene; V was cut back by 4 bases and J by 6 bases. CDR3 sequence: CASSYRLAGGPADTQYF. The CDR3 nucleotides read TGTGCCAGCAGTTACAGACTAGCGGGAGGGCCGGCGGATACGCAGTATTTT.

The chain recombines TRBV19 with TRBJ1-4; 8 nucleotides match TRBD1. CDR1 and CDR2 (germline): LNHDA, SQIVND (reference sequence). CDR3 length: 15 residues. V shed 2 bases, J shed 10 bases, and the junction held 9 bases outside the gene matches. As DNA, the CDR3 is TGTGCCAGTAGTATAACGACAGGGGAGATCGGAAAACTGTTTTTT. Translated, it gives CASSITTGEIGKLFF.

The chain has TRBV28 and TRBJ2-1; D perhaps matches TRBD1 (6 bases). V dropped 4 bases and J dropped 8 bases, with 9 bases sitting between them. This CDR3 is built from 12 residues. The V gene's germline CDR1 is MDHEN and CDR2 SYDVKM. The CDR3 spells CASSSGVDEQFF. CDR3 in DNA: TGTGCCAGCAGTTCAGGGGTGGATGAGCAGTTCTTC.

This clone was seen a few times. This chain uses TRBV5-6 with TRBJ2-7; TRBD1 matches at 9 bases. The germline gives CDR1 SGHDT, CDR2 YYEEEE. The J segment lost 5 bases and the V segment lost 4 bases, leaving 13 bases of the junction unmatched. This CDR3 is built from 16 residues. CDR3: CASSASRDRDPNEQYF. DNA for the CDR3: TGTGCCAGCAGCGCCTCCCGGGACAGGGACCCCAACGAGCAGTACTTC. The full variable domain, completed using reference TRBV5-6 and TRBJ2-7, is DAGVTQSPTHLIKTRGQQVTLRCSPKSGHDTVSWYQQALGQGPQFIFQYYEEEERQRGNFPDRFSGHQFPNYSSELNVNALLLGDSALYLCASSASRDRDPNEQYFGPGTRLTVT.

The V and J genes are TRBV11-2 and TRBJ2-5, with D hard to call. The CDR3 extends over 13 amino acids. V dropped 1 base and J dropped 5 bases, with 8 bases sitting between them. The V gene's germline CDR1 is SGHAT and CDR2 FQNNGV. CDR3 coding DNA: TGTGCCAGCAGCTTAGCGTGGAGTGAGACCCAGTACTTC. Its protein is CASSLAWSETQYF. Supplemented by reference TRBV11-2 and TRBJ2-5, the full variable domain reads EAGVAQSPRYKIIEKRQSVAFWCNPISGHATLYWYQQILGQGPKLLIQFQNNGVVDDSQLPKDRFSAERLKGVDSTLKIQPAKLEDSAVYLCASSLAWSETQYFGPGTRLLVL.